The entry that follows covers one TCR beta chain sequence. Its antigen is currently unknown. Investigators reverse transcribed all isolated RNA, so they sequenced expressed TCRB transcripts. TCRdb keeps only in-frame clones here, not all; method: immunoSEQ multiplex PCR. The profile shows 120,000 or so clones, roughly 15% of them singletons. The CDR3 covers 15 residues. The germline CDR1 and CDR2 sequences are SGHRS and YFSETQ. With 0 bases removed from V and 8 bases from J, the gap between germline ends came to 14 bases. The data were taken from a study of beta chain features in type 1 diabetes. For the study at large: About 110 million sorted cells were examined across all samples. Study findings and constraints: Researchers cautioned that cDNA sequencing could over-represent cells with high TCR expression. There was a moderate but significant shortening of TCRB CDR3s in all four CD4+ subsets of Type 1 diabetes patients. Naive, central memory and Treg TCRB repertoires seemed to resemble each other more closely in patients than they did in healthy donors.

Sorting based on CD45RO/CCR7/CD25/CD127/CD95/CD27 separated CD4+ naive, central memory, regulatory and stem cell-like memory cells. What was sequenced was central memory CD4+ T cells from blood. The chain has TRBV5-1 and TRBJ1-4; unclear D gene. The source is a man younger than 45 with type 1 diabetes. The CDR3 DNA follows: TGCGCCAGCAGCTTGGGGCCAACCGCGGGCGAAAAACTGTTTTTT. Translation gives CASSLGPTAGEKLFF.